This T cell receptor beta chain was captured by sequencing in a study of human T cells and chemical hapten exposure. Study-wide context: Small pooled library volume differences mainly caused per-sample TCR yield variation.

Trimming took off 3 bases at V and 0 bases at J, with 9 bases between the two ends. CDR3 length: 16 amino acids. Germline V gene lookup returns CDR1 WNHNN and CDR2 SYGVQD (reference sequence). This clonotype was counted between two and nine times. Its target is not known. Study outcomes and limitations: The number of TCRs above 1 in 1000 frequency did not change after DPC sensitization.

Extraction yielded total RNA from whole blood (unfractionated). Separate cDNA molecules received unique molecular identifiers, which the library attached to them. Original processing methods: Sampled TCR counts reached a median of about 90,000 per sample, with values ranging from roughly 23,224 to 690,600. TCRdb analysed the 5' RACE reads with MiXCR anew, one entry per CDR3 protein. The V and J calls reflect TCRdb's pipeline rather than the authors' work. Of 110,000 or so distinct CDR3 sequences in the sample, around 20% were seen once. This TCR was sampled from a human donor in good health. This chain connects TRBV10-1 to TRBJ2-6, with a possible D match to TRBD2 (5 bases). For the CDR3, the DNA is TGCGCCAGCAGTGACGGGGAGACCTCTGGGGCCAACGTCCTGACTTTC. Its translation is CASSDGETSGANVLTF.